This T cell receptor (beta chain) derives from a study of blood T cells in healthy people across ages. Germline V gene lookup returns CDR1 SGHTA and CDR2 FQGTGA. V trimming: 5 bases; J trimming: 9 bases; junction bases outside the gene matches: 6. The CDR3 covers 13 residues. Sample-barcoded 5' priming and a J-beta primer mix drove a second PCR of 7 to 11 cycles. TCRdb analysed the 5' RACE reads with MiXCR anew, one entry per CDR3 protein. Of 1 million or so distinct CDR3 sequences listed, about 23% are singletons. In its sample, this clonotype was seen a few times. Another study also made use of these data, one on T cells of mothers and their children.

The source material was blood. The sequence was collected from a girl aged 2-10 years in good health. This chain uses TRBV7-3 with TRBJ2-1; the match to TRBD2 covers 8 bases. CDR3 nucleotide sequence: TGTGCCAGCAGCCGTAGCGGGACTACTGAGCAGTTCTTC. It codes for CASSRSGTTEQFF.